A selection of T cell receptor beta chains follows, all from one sample in a study of blood T cell repertoires in COVID-19. Using immunoSEQ multiplex PCR, the repertoire was profiled, and TCRdb retains in-frame clones only, with some absent. The sample has 170,000 or so clones; 75% to 80% are singletons. Sequencing input: peripheral blood. Every receptor here comes from a woman aged 70-85 years with acute or convalescent COVID-19. Both conserved end residues are part of each CDR3.

TRBJ2-2 | TRBV5-1 | CASSPLALNTGELFF
TRBJ2-3 | TRBV5-1 | CASSLGTEQSTDTQYF
TRBJ2-7 | TRBV5-1 | CASSLAGGLARDYEQYF
TRBJ2-1 | TRBV11-3 | CASSLGEGKDEQFF
TRBJ2-2 | TRBV24-1 | CATSDFGLARNTGELFF
TRBJ1-4 | TRBV24-1 | CATSDQREGEKLFF
TRBJ2-3 | TRBV6-6 | CAAGGTPGRDTQYF
TRBJ2-2 | TRBV3-1/TRBV3-2 | CASSLITGELFF
TRBJ1-5 | TRBV30 | CAWRDRVGQPQHF
TRBJ1-1 | TRBV10-3 | CAISVGGNMNTEAFF
TRBJ2-6 | TRBV7-3 | CASSQLAYSGGYSGANVLTF
TRBJ1-3 | TRBV7-8 | CASSLVAGGENTIYF
TRBJ2-3 | TRBV19 | CASRPSGTDTQYF
TRBJ2-1 | TRBV24-1 | CATSDLLGRGEQFF
TRBJ1-5 | TRBV7-8 | CASSLDRVGDQPQHF
TRBJ2-1 | TRBV5-4 | CASSSSYTGVNEQFF
TRBJ1-5 | TRBV27 | CASSSQTGGNQPQHF
TRBJ1-1 | TRBV15 | CATSRVMNTEAFF
TRBJ2-5 | TRBV27 | CASSVRDTQETQYF
TRBJ2-7 | TRBV2 | CASSKLGQPGIF
TRBJ1-2 | TRBV5-5 | CASSYGQGRYGYTF
TRBJ2-7 | TRBV24-1 | CATSGQGQHYEQYF